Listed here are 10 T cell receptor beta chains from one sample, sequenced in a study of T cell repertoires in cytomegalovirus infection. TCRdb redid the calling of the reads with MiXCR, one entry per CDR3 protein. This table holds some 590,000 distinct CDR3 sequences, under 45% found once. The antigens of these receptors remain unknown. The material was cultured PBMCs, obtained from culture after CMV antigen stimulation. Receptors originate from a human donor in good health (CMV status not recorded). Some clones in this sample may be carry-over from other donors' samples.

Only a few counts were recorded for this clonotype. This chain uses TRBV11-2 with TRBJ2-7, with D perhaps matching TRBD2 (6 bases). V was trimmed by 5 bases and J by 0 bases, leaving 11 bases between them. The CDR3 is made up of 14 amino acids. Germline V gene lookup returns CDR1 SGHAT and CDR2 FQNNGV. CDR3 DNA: TGTGCCAGCAGCGGGGACTCTGGCTCCTACGAGCAGTACTTC. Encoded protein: CASSGDSGSYEQYF.

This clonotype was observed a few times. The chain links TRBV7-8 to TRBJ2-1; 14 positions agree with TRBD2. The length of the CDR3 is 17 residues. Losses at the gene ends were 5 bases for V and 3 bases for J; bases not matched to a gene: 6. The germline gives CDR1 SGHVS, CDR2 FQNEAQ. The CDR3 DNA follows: TGTGCCAGCAGCCCGGGACTAGCGGGAGCCTTCTACAATGAGCAGTTCTTC. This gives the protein CASSPGLAGAFYNEQFF. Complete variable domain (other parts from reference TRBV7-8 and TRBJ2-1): GAGVSQSPRYKVAKRGQDVALRCDPISGHVSLFWYQQALGQGPEFLTYFQNEAQLDKSGLPSDRFFAERPEGSVSTLKIQRTQQEDSAVYLCASSPGLAGAFYNEQFFGPGTRLTVL.

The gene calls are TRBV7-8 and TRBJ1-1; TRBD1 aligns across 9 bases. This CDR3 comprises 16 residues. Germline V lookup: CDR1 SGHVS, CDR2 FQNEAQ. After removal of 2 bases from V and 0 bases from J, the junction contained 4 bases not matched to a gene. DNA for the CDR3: TGTGCCAGCAGCTTAATGGGACAGGGCTTGAACACTGAAGCTTTCTTT. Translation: CASSLMGQGLNTEAFF.

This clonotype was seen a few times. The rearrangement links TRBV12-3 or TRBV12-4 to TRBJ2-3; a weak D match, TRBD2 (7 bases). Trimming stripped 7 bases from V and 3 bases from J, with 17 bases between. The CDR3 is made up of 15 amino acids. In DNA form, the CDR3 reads TGTGCCAGCAAACAAAGGGGGGGTTGGACAGATACGCAGTATTTT. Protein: CASKQRGGWTDTQYF.

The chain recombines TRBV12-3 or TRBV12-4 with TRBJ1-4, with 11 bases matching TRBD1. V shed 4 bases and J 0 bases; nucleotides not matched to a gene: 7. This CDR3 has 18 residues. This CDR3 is CASSSGQGALATNEKLFF. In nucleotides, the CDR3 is TGTGCCAGCAGTTCCGGACAGGGGGCCCTCGCAACTAATGAAAAACTGTTTTTT.

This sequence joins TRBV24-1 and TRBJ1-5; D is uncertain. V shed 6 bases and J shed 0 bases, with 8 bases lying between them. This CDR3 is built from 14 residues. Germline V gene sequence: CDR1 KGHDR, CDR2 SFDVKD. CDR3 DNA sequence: TGTGCCACCAGTCCCAGGCTTAGCAATCAGCCCCAGCATTTT. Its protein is CATSPRLSNQPQHF.

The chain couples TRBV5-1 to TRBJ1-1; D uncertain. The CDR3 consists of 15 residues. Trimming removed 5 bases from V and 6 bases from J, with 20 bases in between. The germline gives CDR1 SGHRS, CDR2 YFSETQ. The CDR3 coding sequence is TGCGCCAGCAGGTTGAAGCTCCGGGTAATATCTGAAGCTTTCTTT. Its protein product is CASRLKLRVISEAFF. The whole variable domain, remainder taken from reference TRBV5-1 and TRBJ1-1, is KAGVTQTPRYLIKTRGQQVTLSCSPISGHRSVSWYQQTPGQGLQFLFEYFSETQRNKGNFPGRFSGRQFSNSRSEMNVSTLELGDSALYLCASRLKLRVISEAFFGQGTRLTVV.

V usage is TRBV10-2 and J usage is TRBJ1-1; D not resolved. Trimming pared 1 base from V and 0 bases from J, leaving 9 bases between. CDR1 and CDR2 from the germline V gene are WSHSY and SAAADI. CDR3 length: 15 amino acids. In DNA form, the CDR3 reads TGCGCCAGCAGTGAGTGGATCGATTTGAACACTGAAGCTTTCTTT. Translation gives CASSEWIDLNTEAFF.

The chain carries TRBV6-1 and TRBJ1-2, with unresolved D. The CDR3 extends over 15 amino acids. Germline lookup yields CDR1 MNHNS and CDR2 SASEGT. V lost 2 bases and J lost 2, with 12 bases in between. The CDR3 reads CASSETVNFNYGYTF. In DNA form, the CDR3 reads TGTGCCAGCAGTGAAACAGTAAACTTCAACTATGGCTACACCTTC.

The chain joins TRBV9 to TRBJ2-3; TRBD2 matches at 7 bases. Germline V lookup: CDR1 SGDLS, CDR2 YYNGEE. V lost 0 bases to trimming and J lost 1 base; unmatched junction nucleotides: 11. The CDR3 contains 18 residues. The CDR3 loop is CASSVGSGRDFGTDTQYF. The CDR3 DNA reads TGTGCCAGCAGCGTAGGTAGCGGGCGAGACTTTGGCACAGATACGCAGTATTTT. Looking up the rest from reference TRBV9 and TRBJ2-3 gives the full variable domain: DSGVTQTPKHLITATGQRVTLRCSPRSGDLSVYWYQQSLDQGLQFLIQYYNGEERAKGNILERFSAQQFPDLHSELNLSSLELGDSALYFCASSVGSGRDFGTDTQYFGPGTRLTVL.